Listed below are T cell receptor beta chains from one sample, sequenced in a study of shared clonotypes between healthy human individuals. The data were produced by immunoSEQ multiplex PCR, yet TCRdb's version contains in-frame clones alone and is incomplete. The repertoire has 2 million to 2.5 million clones, 85% to 95% of them found once; the top ten carry 0.39%. The sample was naive CD4+ T cells from PBMCs. These receptors were obtained from a man aged 18 to 29 in good health. Some clones in this sample may be carry-over from other donors' samples. The CDR3 runs from the conserved cysteine through the conserved F or W. A D gene is named only where the DNA matches it firmly. Only some rows state a clone size, as once, few, many or a class for expanded clones.

- | - | TRBJ2-7 | TRBV2 | CASRAVYEQYF | TGTGCCAGCAGGGCCGTATACGAGCAGTACTTC
- | - | TRBJ2-6 | TRBV9 | CASSAAYRVQDLSGANVLTF | TGTGCCAGCAGCGCGGCTTACAGGGTCCAAGACTTGTCTGGGGCCAACGTCCTGACTTTC
- | - | TRBJ1-1 | TRBV29-1 | CSVDRGGTEAFF | TGCAGCGTAGACCGGGGAGGCACTGAAGCTTTCTTT
- | - | TRBJ2-5 | TRBV28 | CASSPTGDQETQYF | TGTGCCAGCAGTCCCACCGGGGACCAAGAGACCCAGTACTTC
- | - | TRBJ1-5 | TRBV18 | CASSPMQNQPQHF | TGTGCCAGCTCACCAATGCAAAATCAGCCCCAGCATTTT
few | - | TRBJ1-2 | TRBV19 | CASSIEWRPKGYTF | TGTGCCAGTAGTATTGAATGGCGCCCGAAGGGCTACACCTTC
- | - | TRBJ2-7 | TRBV19 | CATDNHYEQYF | TGTGCCACTGACAATCACTACGAGCAGTACTTC
- | - | TRBJ1-2 | TRBV7-2 | CASTPGVGFMSGYTF | TGTGCCAGCACCCCCGGGGTGGGATTCATGAGTGGCTACACCTTC
- | TRBD1 | TRBJ1-1 | TRBV5-1 | CASSSGQGALGTEAFF | TGCGCCAGCAGCTCTGGACAGGGGGCGCTGGGTACTGAAGCTTTCTTT
once | TRBD1 | TRBJ1-2 | TRBV19 | CASSRGQTNYGYTF | TGTGCCAGTAGTAGGGGACAGACTAACTATGGCTACACCTTC
- | - | TRBJ2-2 | TRBV5-6 | CASSLVFNTGELFF | TGTGCCAGCAGCTTGGTCTTCAACACCGGGGAGCTGTTTTTT
- | - | TRBJ2-2 | TRBV4-3 | CASTPRERAGELFF | TGCGCCAGCACCCCCAGGGAGAGGGCCGGGGAGCTGTTTTTT
- | - | TRBJ2-2 | TRBV7-3 | CASSLTRGGELFF | TGTGCCAGCAGCTTAACTAGGGGCGGGGAGCTGTTTTTT
- | - | TRBJ1-1 | TRBV19 | CASSRFGTENTEAFF | TGTGCCAGTAGTAGGTTCGGGACGGAGAACACTGAAGCTTTCTTT